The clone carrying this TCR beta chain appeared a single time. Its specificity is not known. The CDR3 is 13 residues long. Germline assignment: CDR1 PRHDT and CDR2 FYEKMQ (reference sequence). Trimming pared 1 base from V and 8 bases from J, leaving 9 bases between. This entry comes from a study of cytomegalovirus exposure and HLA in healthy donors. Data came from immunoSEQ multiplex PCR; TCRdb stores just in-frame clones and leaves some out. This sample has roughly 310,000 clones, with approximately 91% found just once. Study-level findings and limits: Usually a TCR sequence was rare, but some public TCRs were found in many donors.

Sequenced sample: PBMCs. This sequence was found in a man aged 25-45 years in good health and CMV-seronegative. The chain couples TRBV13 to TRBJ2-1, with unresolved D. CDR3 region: CASSLDRQYEQFF. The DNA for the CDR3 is TGTGCCAGCAGCTTAGATCGCCAGTATGAGCAGTTCTTC.